One sample yielded the 14 T cell receptor beta chains listed below, sequenced in a study of shared clonotypes between healthy human individuals. Profiling relied on immunoSEQ multiplex PCR, and the TCRdb table lists in-frame clones only, not all of them. Of some 1,100,000 clones listed, 75% to 85% were seen once; the top ten hold approximately 0.5%. The sample consisted of memory CD4+ T cells from PBMCs. The subset denotes: CD45RA-negative fraction. These receptor sequences come from a young man in good health. Some clones in this sample may be carry-over from other donors' samples.

CDR3 loop: CASSIRDRVKFCYTF. As DNA, the CDR3 is TGTGCCAGCAGCATAAGGGACAGGGTAAAGTTTTGCTACACCTTC. The V call is TRBV21-1, the J call TRBJ1-2; whether TRBD1, the table's D call, matches the DNA was not checked. TRBV21-1 is a pseudogene segment. The CDR3 consists of 15 residues.

This clone was seen a few times. The sample contains more than one DNA sequence encoding this CDR3. This chain joins TRBV19 and TRBJ2-2, with a tentative D call TRBD2 (6 bases). The CDR3 has 12 residues. Trimming removed 3 bases from V and 8 bases from J, with 7 bases in between. Per germline, CDR1 LNHDA and CDR2 SQIVND (reference sequence). The CDR3 sequence is CASSILAGELFF. The CDR3, as DNA: TGTGCCAGTAGTATCCTAGCGGGGGAGCTGTTTTTT.

The V and J genes are TRBV6-6 and TRBJ2-7; D is unresolved. Germline CDR1 and CDR2: MNHNY and SVGAGI (reference sequence). The CDR3 totals 14 residues. The V gene lost 7 bases and the J gene lost 6 bases, with 19 bases spanning the gap. DNA of the CDR3: TGTGCCAGCAACCAAATACGGACGGGTCGCGAGCAGTACTTC. It specifies CASNQIRTGREQYF.

This chain connects TRBV6-1 to TRBJ1-2; no firm D call. Looked up from germline, CDR1 is MNHNS and CDR2 is SASEGT. CDR3 length: 14 residues. Trimming took 5 bases from V and 4 from J, leaving 14 bases between them. The CDR3 region is CASSQPAQSYGYTF. The CDR3 bases are TGTGCCAGCAGTCAACCGGCACAGTCCTATGGCTACACCTTC.

CDR3 coding DNA: TGTGCCAGCAGTGTTGGGGGCCACAATGAGCAGTTCTTC. Its translation is CASSVGGHNEQFF. The V call is TRBV6-4, the J call TRBJ2-1; weak D call: TRBD1 (6 bases). This CDR3 has 13 residues. V dropped 4 bases and J dropped 5 bases, with 9 bases sitting between them. Germline CDR1 and CDR2: MRHNA and SNTAGT.

This chain joins TRBV5-1 and TRBJ2-3; 9 bases align to TRBD1. J lost 7 bases, V lost 4 bases, and 7 bases had no gene match. Germline loops: CDR1 SGHRS, CDR2 YFSETQ. There are 14 residues in the CDR3. The CDR3: CASSLRDRVYTQYF. The CDR3 region has the DNA TGCGCCAGCAGCCTCCGGGACAGGGTCTATACGCAGTATTTT.

The chain carries TRBV10-2 and TRBJ2-7, with D perhaps being TRBD1 or TRBD2 (5 bases each). The CDR3 contains 16 residues. V shed 6 bases and J shed 3 bases, with 21 bases lying between them. CDR1 and CDR2 from the germline V gene are WSHSY and SAAADI. CDR3 nucleotides: TGCGCCAGCAGGGGGGACCAGATCCCTTTCGGCTACGAGCAGTACTTC. Its protein product is CASRGDQIPFGYEQYF.

The chain uses TRBV16 and TRBJ1-1; D gene uncertain. Germline values: CDR1 KGHSY, CDR2 FQNENV. The CDR3 sequence is 13 residues long. The V gene lost 4 bases and the J gene lost 0 bases, with 6 bases spanning the gap. In DNA, the CDR3 is TGTGCCAGCAGCCTTCAGATGAACACTGAAGCTTTCTTT. Its translation: CASSLQMNTEAFF.

About this clone itself: The junction departs from the called germline gene at one end, perhaps through a read error. The chain carries TRBV5-1 and TRBJ2-5; maybe TRBD2 (5 bases). The CDR3 covers 13 residues. Germline assignment: CDR1 SGHRS and CDR2 YFSETQ. CDR3 sequence (DNA): TGCGCCAGCAGCTTGGAGTTGAAGGAGGCCCCAAACTTC. Protein product: CASSLELKEAPNF.

V gene TRBV19 combines with J gene TRBJ2-1, with TRBD2 identical over 12 bases. This CDR3 is 16 amino acids long. Germline CDR1 is LNHDA and CDR2 is SQIVND (reference sequence). Germline trimming cut 6 bases from V and 2 bases from J; bases unmatched to any gene: 5. CDR3 residues: CASSSTSGRTYNEQFF. The CDR3 DNA sequence: TGTGCCAGTAGCAGTACTAGCGGGAGGACCTACAATGAGCAGTTCTTC.

The count of this clone is one. The CDR3 DNA is TGTGCCAGCAGTTTGTTCACGGGAGGAAGGAATGAGCAGTTCTTC. It translates to CASSLFTGGRNEQFF. The rearrangement joins TRBV28 to TRBJ2-1; 7 bases match TRBD2. V dropped 3 bases and J dropped 7; count of bases not matched to a gene: 9. The CDR3 spans 15 residues. Germline CDR1 is MDHEN and CDR2 is SYDVKM. The entire variable domain, with the rest obtained from reference TRBV28 and TRBJ2-1, is as follows: DVKVTQSSRYLVKRTGEKVFLECVQDMDHENMFWYRQDPGLGLRLIYFSYDVKMKEKGDIPEGYSVSREKKERFSLILESASTNQTSMYLCASSLFTGGRNEQFFGPGTRLTVL.

Details on this clone: The identical CDR3 is also encoded by other nucleotide sequences in the sample. V is TRBV29-1 and J is TRBJ2-7; 7 nucleotides agree with TRBD2. Germline V lookup: CDR1 SQVTM, CDR2 ANQGSEA. This CDR3 has 13 residues. V lost 4 bases, J lost 4 bases, and 7 bases stayed unmatched. Written as DNA, the CDR3 is TGCAGCGTTGTTTCTAGCGGTGGTTACGAGCAGTACTTC. It yields the protein CSVVSSGGYEQYF.

This sequence joins TRBV7-3 and TRBJ2-5; tentative D call: TRBD1 (5 bases). CDR3 size: 11 residues. The ends were cut back, 5 bases at V and 4 bases at J, with 5 bases in the middle. CDR1 SGHTA and CDR2 FQGTGA come from the germline V gene. The CDR3 here is CASSRGETQYF. The DNA of the CDR3 is TGTGCCAGCAGCAGGGGAGAGACCCAGTACTTC.

V is TRBV5-3 and J is TRBJ2-7, with 14 bases aligning to TRBD2. TRBV5-3 is known as an ORF, though its function is uncertain. The ends lost 1 base at V and 1 base at J; junction bases unmatched: 13. This CDR3 is 20 amino acids long. The CDR3 region is CARSLIPPRTSGRLSYEQYF. The CDR3 DNA reads as TGTGCCAGAAGCTTGATCCCCCCGAGGACTAGCGGGAGGCTATCCTACGAGCAGTACTTC.